Presented here are 17 T cell receptor beta chains from one specimen sequenced in a study of PD-L1 blockade in urothelial cancer. Using immunoSEQ multiplex PCR, the repertoire was profiled, and TCRdb retains in-frame clones only, with some absent. The sample lists more than 65,000 clones, roughly nine tenths seen once, with over 5% in the top ten. This material consisted of PBMCs, taken around atezolizumab (anti-PD-L1) treatment. The receptors here all came from a woman aged 65 to 85 with urothelial cancer.

The chain couples TRBV6-6 to TRBJ2-5; 10 nucleotides line up with TRBD1. Per the germline V gene, CDR1 is MNHNY and CDR2 is SVGAGI (reference sequence). The CDR3 length is 12 residues. Losses at the gene ends were 10 bases for V and 5 bases for J; bases not matched to a gene: 4. The chain's CDR3 is CATWTGGETQYF. Written as DNA, the CDR3 is TGTGCCACCTGGACAGGGGGTGAGACCCAGTACTTC.

CDR3 nucleotides: TGTGCCAGCAGCCAAGTCCCCCAGCGGGGGAGCAATGAGCAGTTCTTC. Residues: CASSQVPQRGSNEQFF. V is TRBV4-2 and J is TRBJ2-1; 8 nucleotides match TRBD2. Germline CDR1 and CDR2: LGHNA and YNFKEQ. The CDR3 runs 16 residues. V lost 1 base to trimming and J lost 6 bases; unmatched junction nucleotides: 8.

The chain employs TRBV5-4 and TRBJ2-7, with a possible D match to TRBD1 (6 bases). Deletions cut 4 bases from V and 2 bases from J, with 16 bases between. The CDR3 runs 15 residues. CDR1 and CDR2 (germline): SGHNT, YYREEE (reference sequence). Here the CDR3 reads CASSLSTGSPYEQYF. Written as DNA, the CDR3 is TGTGCCAGCAGCCTCTCCACAGGGAGTCCCTACGAGCAGTACTTC.

The chain combines TRBV5-4 with TRBJ2-3; 8 bases are shared with TRBD2. CDR1 and CDR2 (germline): SGHNT, YYREEE (reference sequence). With 4 bases clipped from V and 1 base from J, the junction kept 8 bases outside the gene matches. The CDR3 is made up of 16 amino acids. The CDR3 is CASSPSGSRGTDTQYF. DNA of the CDR3: TGTGCCAGCAGCCCCAGCGGGAGTCGGGGCACAGATACGCAGTATTTT.

This clone appeared a single time. The chain combines TRBV6-1 with TRBJ1-1; 8 positions agree with TRBD1. The ends lost 4 bases at V and 4 bases at J; junction bases unmatched: 2. In germline, CDR1 is MNHNS, CDR2 SASEGT. This CDR3 region has 13 residues. CDR3 sequence: CASSGTGLTEAFF. In nucleotides, the CDR3 is TGTGCCAGCAGTGGGACAGGGCTCACTGAAGCTTTCTTT.

This clone came up a few times. The rearrangement joins TRBV5-6 to TRBJ1-2; D is uncertain. CDR1 and CDR2 (germline): SGHDT, YYEEEE. The CDR3 length is 18 residues. Trimming removed 4 bases at V and 2 bases at J, with 24 bases between. CDR3 sequence reads: CASSQLGRGSGQNYGYTF. The CDR3 bases are TGTGCCAGCAGCCAGCTTGGACGGGGAAGTGGGCAGAACTATGGCTACACCTTC.

This clone has just a few counts. This chain links TRBV7-9 with TRBJ1-3; TRBD1 matches 12 bases. Trimming at V came to 5 bases and at J to 2 bases, leaving 10 bases not matched to a gene. The V gene's germline CDR1 is SEHNR and CDR2 FQNEAQ (reference sequence). The CDR3 is made up of 18 amino acids. In DNA form, the CDR3 reads TGTGCCAGCAGCGACACCGGGTGGGACAGGGGGCCTGGAAACACCATATATTTT. Amino acids: CASSDTGWDRGPGNTIYF.

The chain links TRBV5-4 to TRBJ2-1; tentative D call: TRBD2 (6 bases). The CDR3 extends over 15 amino acids. The germline V and J ends were trimmed by 4 bases and 4 bases, with 15 bases remaining between them. Looked up from germline, CDR1 is SGHNT and CDR2 is YYREEE (reference sequence). CDR3 sequence (DNA): TGTGCCAGCAGCGCCGGGACTTGGGGTTACAATGAGCAGTTCTTC. Its translation: CASSAGTWGYNEQFF.

The chain uses TRBV7-2 and TRBJ2-7; D is possibly TRBD2 (5 bases). CDR1 is SGHTA, CDR2 FQGNSA, per germline. The ends were cut back, 5 bases at V and 7 bases at J, with 12 bases in the middle. The CDR3 is made up of 12 amino acids. The CDR3 protein is CASSLLTGEQYF. The DNA for the CDR3 is TGTGCCAGCAGCCTCCTAACGGGGGAGCAGTACTTC. The full variable domain, with the rest looked up from reference TRBV7-2 and TRBJ2-7, is GAGVSQSPSNKVTEKGKDVELRCDPISGHTALYWYRQSLGQGLEFLIYFQGNSAPDKSGLPSDRFSAERTGGSVSTLTIQRTQQEDSAVYLCASSLLTGEQYFGPGTRLTVT.

The chain recombines TRBV7-8 with TRBJ2-1; a possible D gene is TRBD2 (5 bases). The germline gives CDR1 SGHVS, CDR2 FQNEAQ. V lost 2 bases to trimming and J lost 6 bases, with 11 bases between them. The CDR3 contains 14 residues. CDR3 in amino acids: CASSLSWRVNEQFF. CDR3 in DNA: TGTGCCAGCAGCTTATCATGGCGGGTCAATGAGCAGTTCTTC.

The rearrangement uses TRBV6-5 and TRBJ1-1; D is uncertain. The germline V and J ends were trimmed by 3 bases and 3 bases, with 11 bases remaining between them. There are 14 residues in the CDR3. Germline loops: CDR1 MNHEY, CDR2 SVGAGI. The CDR3 region has the DNA TGTGCCAGCAGTTATTTCGGAGGCGACACTGAAGCTTTCTTT. This translates into CASSYFGGDTEAFF.

Turning to this clone: Within the sample, other DNA sequences also encode this same CDR3. This sequence joins TRBV5-1 and TRBJ2-1; TRBD2 aligns across 11 bases. The CDR3 extends over 16 amino acids. Germline V gene data show CDR1 as SGHRS and CDR2 as YFSETQ. With V trimmed by 0 bases and J by 4 bases, 3 bases remained unmatched. The CDR3 spells CASSLGGTSGYNEQFF. In DNA form, the CDR3 reads TGCGCCAGCAGCTTGGGGGGGACTAGCGGTTACAATGAGCAGTTCTTC.

The chain uses TRBV18 and TRBJ2-1; 13 nucleotides line up with TRBD2. The germline gives CDR1 KGHSH, CDR2 LQKENI. Germline trimming cut 2 bases from V and 4 bases from J; bases unmatched to any gene: 8. The CDR3 has 18 amino acids. The CDR3 DNA reads as TGTGCCAGCTCACCATCGGGACTAGCGGGATGGGGTTACAATGAGCAGTTCTTC. Protein product: CASSPSGLAGWGYNEQFF.

A single count supports this clone. This chain connects TRBV9 to TRBJ2-5; 8 nucleotides line up with TRBD1. J was trimmed by 5 bases and V by 0 bases; bases with no gene match: 18. This CDR3 spans 19 amino acids. Germline CDR1 and CDR2: SGDLS and YYNGEE. CDR3 protein: CASSVGRQAGGSGSETQYF. In DNA form, the CDR3 reads TGTGCCAGCAGCGTAGGGCGGCAGGCAGGGGGCTCAGGATCGGAGACCCAGTACTTC.

Remarks on this clone: Other DNA sequences in this specimen translate into the identical CDR3. V is TRBV19 and J is TRBJ2-7; 11 bases are a match to TRBD2. The ends lost 1 base at V and 2 bases at J; junction bases unmatched: 1. Germline CDR1 and CDR2: LNHDA and SQIVND (reference sequence). CDR3 size: 15 residues. The CDR3 region has the DNA TGTGCCAGTAGTATAGGACTAGCGGGAACCTACGAGCAGTACTTC. It translates to CASSIGLAGTYEQYF.

CDR3 in DNA: TGTGCCAGCAGCCGAAGCGGGGCAATGGACAATGAGCAGTTCTTC. Translation: CASSRSGAMDNEQFF. The rearrangement joins TRBV2 to TRBJ2-1; TRBD2 matches 7 bases. This CDR3 is built from 15 residues. The germline V gene encodes CDR1 SNHLY and CDR2 FYNNEI. The V and J ends lost 6 bases and 5 bases, in that order; junction bases with no gene match: 10.

The chain has TRBV28 and TRBJ2-7; TRBD1 aligns across 10 bases. J gave up 2 bases and V 1 base, and 14 bases lay outside the gene matches. Germline V gene sequence: CDR1 MDHEN, CDR2 SYDVKM. The CDR3 runs to 19 residues. As DNA, the CDR3 is TGTGCCAGCAGTTTATCTTTCCCTGCCGGGACAGGGGTCCCCTACGAGCAGTACTTC. This codes for CASSLSFPAGTGVPYEQYF.